The subject of this entry is one T cell receptor beta chain. TCRdb's copy holds only in-frame clones and misses some; the assay was immunoSEQ multiplex PCR. The sample shows some 150,000 clones, 85% to 90% of them seen only once. Germline V gene lookup returns CDR1 SQVTM and CDR2 ANQGSEA. This CDR3 region has 11 residues. V lost 2 bases and J lost 9; bases outside the gene matches: 3. These data originate in a study of cytomegalovirus exposure and HLA in healthy donors. For the study at large: Both the 120 or so validation repertoires and the roughly 640 first-cohort repertoires used the same platform, as reported by a later analysis.

This chain joins TRBV29-1 and TRBJ2-7, with 8 bases fitting TRBD2. What was sequenced was PBMCs. The receptor was derived from a woman aged 18-29 years in good health and CMV-seropositive. The CDR3 sequence: CSVERGGWQYF. DNA for the CDR3: TGCAGCGTTGAACGGGGGGGGTGGCAGTACTTC.